This entry features one TCR beta chain sequence. The data were obtained in a study of patients and donors after allogeneic stem cell transplantation. Trimming removed 8 bases at V and 8 bases at J, with 9 bases between. The CDR3 length is 11 residues. Per germline, CDR1 KGHDR and CDR2 SFDVKD. In TCRdb, the RT-PCR reads were re-called with MiXCR into one record per CDR3 protein. In the table there are about 960,000 distinct CDR3 sequences, 15% to 20% of which are singletons. The V gene is TRBV24-1, the J gene TRBJ2-1; D possibly uses TRBD1 or TRBD2 (6 bases each). The clonotype originates from a human donor who was either an allogeneic HSCT recipient or a stem cell or donor lymphocyte infusion donor (not recorded which). It is not recorded whose cells these are; they may come from a transplant donor. Sequenced material: blood, either unsorted or a sorted T cell fraction (not recorded which). The CDR3, as DNA: TGTGCCACCAACGGGGGCTATGAGCAGTTCTTC. Translated: CATNGGYEQFF.